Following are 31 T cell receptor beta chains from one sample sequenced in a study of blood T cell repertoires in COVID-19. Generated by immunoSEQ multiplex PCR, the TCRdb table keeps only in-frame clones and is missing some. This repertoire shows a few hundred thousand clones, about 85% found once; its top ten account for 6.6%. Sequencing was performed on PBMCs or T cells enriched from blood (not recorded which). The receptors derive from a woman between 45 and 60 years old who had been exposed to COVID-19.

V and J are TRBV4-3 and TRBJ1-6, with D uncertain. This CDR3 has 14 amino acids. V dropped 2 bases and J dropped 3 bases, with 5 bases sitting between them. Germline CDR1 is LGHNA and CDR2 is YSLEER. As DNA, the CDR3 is TGCGCCAGCAGCCAACGGGGCTATAATTCACCCCTCCACTTT. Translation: CASSQRGYNSPLHF.

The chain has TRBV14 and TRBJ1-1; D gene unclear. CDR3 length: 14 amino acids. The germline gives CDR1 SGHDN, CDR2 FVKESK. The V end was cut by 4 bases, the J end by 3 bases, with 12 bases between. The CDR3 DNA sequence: TGTGCCAGCAGCCTGGAGCGAAGGCACACTGAAGCTTTCTTT. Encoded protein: CASSLERRHTEAFF.

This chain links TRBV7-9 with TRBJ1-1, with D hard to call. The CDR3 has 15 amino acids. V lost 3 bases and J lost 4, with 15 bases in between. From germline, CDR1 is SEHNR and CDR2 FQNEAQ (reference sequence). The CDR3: CASSFLRIEGTEAFF. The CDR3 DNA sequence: TGTGCCAGCAGCTTCTTGCGGATTGAGGGCACTGAAGCTTTCTTT.

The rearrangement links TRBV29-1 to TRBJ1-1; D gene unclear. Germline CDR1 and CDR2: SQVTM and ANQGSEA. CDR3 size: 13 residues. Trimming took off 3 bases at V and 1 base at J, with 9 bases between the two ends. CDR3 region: CSVEYAGNTEAFF. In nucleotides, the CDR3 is TGCAGCGTTGAGTATGCGGGGAACACTGAAGCTTTCTTT.

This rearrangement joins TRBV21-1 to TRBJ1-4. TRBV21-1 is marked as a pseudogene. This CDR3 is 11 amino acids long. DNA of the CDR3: TGTGCCAGCAGCGGAGAAGATGCGCTGTTTTTT. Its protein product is CASSGEDALFF.

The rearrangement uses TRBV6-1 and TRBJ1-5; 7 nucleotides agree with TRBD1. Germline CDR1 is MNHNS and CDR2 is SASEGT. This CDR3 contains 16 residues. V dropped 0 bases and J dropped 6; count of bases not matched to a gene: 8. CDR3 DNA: TGTGCCAGCAGTGAAGCCTCAGGGGGTTTCCTTCAGCCCCAGCATTTT. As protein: CASSEASGGFLQPQHF.

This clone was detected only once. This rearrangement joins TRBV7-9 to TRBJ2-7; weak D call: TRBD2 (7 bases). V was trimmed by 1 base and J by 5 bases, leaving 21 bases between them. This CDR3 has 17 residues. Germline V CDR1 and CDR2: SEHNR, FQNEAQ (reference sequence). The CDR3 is CASSLGGGGATLNEQYF. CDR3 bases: TGTGCCAGCAGCTTAGGGGGAGGGGGAGCGACTCTCAACGAGCAGTACTTC.

The CDR3 DNA is TGTGCCAGCAGCCCGGACTCATACGAGCAGTACTTC. It is translated as CASSPDSYEQYF. The genes are TRBV3-1 (or the pseudogene TRBV3-2) and TRBJ2-7; D is possibly TRBD2 (5 bases). Germline V gene data show CDR1 as LGHDT and CDR2 as YNNKEL (reference sequence). V shed 4 bases and J shed 4 bases, with 8 bases lying between them. The CDR3 sequence is 12 residues long.

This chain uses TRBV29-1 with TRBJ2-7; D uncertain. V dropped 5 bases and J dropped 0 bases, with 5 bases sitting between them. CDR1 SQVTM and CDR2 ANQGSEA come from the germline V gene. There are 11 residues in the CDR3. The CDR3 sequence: CSVRVSYEQYF. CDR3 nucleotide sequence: TGCAGCGTTCGAGTCTCCTACGAGCAGTACTTC.

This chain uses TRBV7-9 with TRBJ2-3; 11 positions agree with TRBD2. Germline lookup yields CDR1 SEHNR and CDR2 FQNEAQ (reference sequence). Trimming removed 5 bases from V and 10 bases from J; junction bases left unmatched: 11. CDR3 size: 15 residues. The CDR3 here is CASSRLAGGWDSQYF. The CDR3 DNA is TGTGCCAGCAGCCGGCTAGCGGGGGGCTGGGATTCGCAGTATTTT.

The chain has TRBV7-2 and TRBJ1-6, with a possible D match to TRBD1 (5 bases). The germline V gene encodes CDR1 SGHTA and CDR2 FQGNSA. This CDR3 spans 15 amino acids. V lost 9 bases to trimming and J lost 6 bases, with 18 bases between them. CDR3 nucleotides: TGTGCCAGTAATCAGGGAGGGCGGGTTAATTCACCCCTCCACTTT. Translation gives CASNQGGRVNSPLHF.

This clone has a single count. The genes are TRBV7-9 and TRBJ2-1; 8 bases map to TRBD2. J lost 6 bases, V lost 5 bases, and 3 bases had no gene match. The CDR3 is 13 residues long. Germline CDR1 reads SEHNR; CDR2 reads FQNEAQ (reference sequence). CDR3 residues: CASSARGGNEQFF. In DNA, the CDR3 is TGTGCCAGCAGCGCCCGGGGGGGCAATGAGCAGTTCTTC.

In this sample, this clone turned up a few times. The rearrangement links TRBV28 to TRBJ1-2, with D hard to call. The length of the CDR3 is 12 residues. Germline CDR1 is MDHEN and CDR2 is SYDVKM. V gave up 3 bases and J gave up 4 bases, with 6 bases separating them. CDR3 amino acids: CASSLAPYGYTF. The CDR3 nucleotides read TGTGCCAGCAGTTTGGCCCCCTATGGCTACACCTTC.

The CDR3 sequence: CASSNRVYGYTF. CDR3 in DNA: TGTGCCAGTAGCAACAGGGTCTATGGCTACACCTTC. The chain carries TRBV19 and TRBJ1-2; tentative D call: TRBD1 (6 bases). This CDR3 has 12 residues. The germline V gene has CDR1 LNHDA and CDR2 SQIVND (reference sequence). Trimming cost V 6 bases and J 4 bases, with 9 bases left between them.

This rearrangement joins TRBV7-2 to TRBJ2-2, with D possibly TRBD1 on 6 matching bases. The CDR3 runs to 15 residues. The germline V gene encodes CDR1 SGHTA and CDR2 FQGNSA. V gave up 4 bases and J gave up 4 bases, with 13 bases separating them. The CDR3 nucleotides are TGTGCCAGCAGCTCGGGGTGGGGGCGCACCGGGGAGCTGTTTTTT. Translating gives CASSSGWGRTGELFF. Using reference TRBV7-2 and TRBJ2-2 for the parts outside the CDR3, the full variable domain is GAGVSQSPSNKVTEKGKDVELRCDPISGHTALYWYRQSLGQGLEFLIYFQGNSAPDKSGLPSDRFSAERTGGSVSTLTIQRTQQEDSAVYLCASSSGWGRTGELFFGEGSRLTVL.

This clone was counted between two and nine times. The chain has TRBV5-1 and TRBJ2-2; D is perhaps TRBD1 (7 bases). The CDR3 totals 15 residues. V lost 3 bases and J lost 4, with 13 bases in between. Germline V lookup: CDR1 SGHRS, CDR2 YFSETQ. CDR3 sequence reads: CASSSQGRSTGELFF. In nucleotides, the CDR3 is TGCGCCAGCAGCTCACAGGGGAGGAGCACCGGGGAGCTGTTTTTT.

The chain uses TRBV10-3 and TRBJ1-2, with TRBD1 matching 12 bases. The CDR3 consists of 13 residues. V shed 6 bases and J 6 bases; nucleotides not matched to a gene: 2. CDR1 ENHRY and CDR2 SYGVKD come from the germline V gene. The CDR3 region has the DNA TGTGCCATCAGGGGACAGGGGGCGAATGGCTACACCTTC. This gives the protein CAIRGQGANGYTF.

The CDR3 here is CASSPGQERGQYF. CDR3 bases: TGTGCCAGCTCACCAGGACAGGAACGAGGGCAGTACTTC. V and J are TRBV18 and TRBJ2-7; 7 positions agree with TRBD1. Germline V gives CDR1 KGHSH, CDR2 LQKENI. Germline trimming cut 2 bases from V and 9 bases from J; bases unmatched to any gene: 7. CDR3 length equals 13 residues.

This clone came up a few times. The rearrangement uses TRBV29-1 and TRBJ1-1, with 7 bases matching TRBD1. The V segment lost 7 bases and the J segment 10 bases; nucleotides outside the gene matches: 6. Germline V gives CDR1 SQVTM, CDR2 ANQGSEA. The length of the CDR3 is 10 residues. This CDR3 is CSAFRGRAFF. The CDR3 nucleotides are TGCAGCGCCTTTAGGGGGCGAGCTTTCTTT.

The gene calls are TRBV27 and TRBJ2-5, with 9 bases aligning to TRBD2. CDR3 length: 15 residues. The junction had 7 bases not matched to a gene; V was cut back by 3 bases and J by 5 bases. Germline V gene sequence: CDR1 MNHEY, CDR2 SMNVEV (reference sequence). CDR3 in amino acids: CASSFLSGGGETQYF. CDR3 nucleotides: TGTGCCAGCAGTTTCCTTAGCGGGGGTGGGGAGACCCAGTACTTC.

The CDR3 loop is CSASSQGNNQPQHF. CDR3 DNA sequence: TGCAGTGCTAGTAGTCAGGGGAACAATCAGCCCCAGCATTTT. The chain employs TRBV20-1 and TRBJ1-5, with D possibly matching TRBD1 (6 bases). CDR1 is DFQATT and CDR2 is SNEGSKA in the germline V gene (reference sequence). This CDR3 has 14 amino acids. Between the trimmed V and J ends, which lost 3 bases and 3 bases, there was a span of 12 bases.

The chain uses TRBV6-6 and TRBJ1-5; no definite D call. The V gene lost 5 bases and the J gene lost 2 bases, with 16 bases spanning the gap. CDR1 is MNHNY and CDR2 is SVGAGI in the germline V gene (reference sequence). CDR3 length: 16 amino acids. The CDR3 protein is CASSRSGLGGNQPQHF. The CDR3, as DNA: TGTGCCAGCAGTCGATCGGGCCTCGGGGGCAATCAGCCCCAGCATTTT.

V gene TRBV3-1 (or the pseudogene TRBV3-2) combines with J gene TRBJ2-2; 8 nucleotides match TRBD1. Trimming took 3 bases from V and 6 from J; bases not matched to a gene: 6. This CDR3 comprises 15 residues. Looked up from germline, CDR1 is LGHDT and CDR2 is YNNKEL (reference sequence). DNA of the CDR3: TGTGCCAGCAGCCAGGGGACAGGTGGGCCCGGGGAGCTGTTTTTT. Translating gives CASSQGTGGPGELFF.

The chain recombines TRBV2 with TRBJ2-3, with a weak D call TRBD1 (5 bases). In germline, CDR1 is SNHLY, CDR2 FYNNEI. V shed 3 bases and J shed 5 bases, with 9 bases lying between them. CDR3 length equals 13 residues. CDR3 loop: CASSDRQLDTQYF. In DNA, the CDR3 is TGTGCCAGCAGTGATCGACAGTTAGATACGCAGTATTTT.

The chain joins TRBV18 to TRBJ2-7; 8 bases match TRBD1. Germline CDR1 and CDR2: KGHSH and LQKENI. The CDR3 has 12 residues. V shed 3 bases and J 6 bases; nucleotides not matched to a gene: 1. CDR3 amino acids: CASSPGTGEQYF. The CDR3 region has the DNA TGTGCCAGCTCACCCGGGACAGGCGAGCAGTACTTC.

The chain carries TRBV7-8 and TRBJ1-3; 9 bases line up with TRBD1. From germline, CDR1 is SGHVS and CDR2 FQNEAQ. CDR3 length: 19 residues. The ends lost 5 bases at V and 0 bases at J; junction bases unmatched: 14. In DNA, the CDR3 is TGTGCCAGCAGCCCCGGGACAGGGATCTCATTGGGCTCTGGAAACACCATATATTTT. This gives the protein CASSPGTGISLGSGNTIYF. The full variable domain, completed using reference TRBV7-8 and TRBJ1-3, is GAGVSQSPRYKVAKRGQDVALRCDPISGHVSLFWYQQALGQGPEFLTYFQNEAQLDKSGLPSDRFFAERPEGSVSTLKIQRTQQEDSAVYLCASSPGTGISLGSGNTIYFGEGSWLTVV.

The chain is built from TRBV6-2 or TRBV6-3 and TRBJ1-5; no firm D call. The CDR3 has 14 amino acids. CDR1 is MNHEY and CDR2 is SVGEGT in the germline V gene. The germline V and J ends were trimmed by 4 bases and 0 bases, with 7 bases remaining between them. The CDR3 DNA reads TGTGCCAGCAGTTCCAGACTTAGCAATCAGCCCCAGCATTTT. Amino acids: CASSSRLSNQPQHF.

The CDR3 nucleotides are TGTGCCAGCAGCCCCACAGGGGTGTGGGAAAAACTGTTTTTT. This translates into CASSPTGVWEKLFF. V is TRBV9 and J is TRBJ1-4; 7 bases map to TRBD1. The germline gives CDR1 SGDLS, CDR2 YYNGEE. V shed 4 bases, J shed 8 bases, and the junction held 8 bases outside the gene matches. This CDR3 spans 14 amino acids. Full variable domain (remainder filled in from reference TRBV9 and TRBJ1-4): DSGVTQTPKHLITATGQRVTLRCSPRSGDLSVYWYQQSLDQGLQFLIQYYNGEERAKGNILERFSAQQFPDLHSELNLSSLELGDSALYFCASSPTGVWEKLFFGSGTQLSVL.

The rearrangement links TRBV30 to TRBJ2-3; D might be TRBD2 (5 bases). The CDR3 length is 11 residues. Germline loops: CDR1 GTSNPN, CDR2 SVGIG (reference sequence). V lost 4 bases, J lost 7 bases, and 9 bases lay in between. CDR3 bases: TGTGCCTGGACTTTCGGGAATACGCAGTATTTT. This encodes CAWTFGNTQYF.

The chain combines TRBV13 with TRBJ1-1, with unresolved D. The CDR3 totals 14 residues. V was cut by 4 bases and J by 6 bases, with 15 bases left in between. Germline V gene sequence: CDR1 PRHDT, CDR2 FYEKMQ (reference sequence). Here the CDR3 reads CASSSREGRAEAFF. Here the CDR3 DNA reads TGTGCCAGCAGCTCCCGAGAGGGCCGAGCTGAAGCTTTCTTT.

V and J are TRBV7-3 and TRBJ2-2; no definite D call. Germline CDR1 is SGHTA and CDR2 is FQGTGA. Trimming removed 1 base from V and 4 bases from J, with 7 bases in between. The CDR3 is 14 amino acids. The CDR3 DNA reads TGTGCCAGCAGCTTAAGTACTGGCACCGGGGAGCTGTTTTTT. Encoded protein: CASSLSTGTGELFF.